This T cell receptor (beta chain) was sequenced during a study of human T cells and chemical hapten exposure. Study-wide results and caveats: Donors, who had alopecia, may show an immune response that differs from healthy people's. TCRs at high frequency, those above 1 in 1000, did not change with DPC sensitization.

Using its own MiXCR run on the RACE reads, TCRdb lists one record per CDR3 protein. This sample has around 42,000 distinct CDR3 sequences, with around 3.2% found just once. The time point denotes: patch test 2, 6 weeks after DPC sensitization. Stated treatment: therapeutic diphenylcyclopropenone sensitization with weekly scalp DPC. This clonotype was recorded at least ten times. The antigen is unknown. The sample here was whole blood, taken in connection with sensitization to the hapten diphenylcyclopropenone (DPC). This clonotype was obtained from a man aged 35 to 55 with alopecia areata. Some clones in this sample may be carry-over from other donors' samples.

The CDR3 sequence: CASSEGLAGTYEQYF. For the CDR3, the DNA is TGTGCCAGCAGCGAAGGACTAGCGGGGACCTACGAGCAGTACTTC. V usage is TRBV5-5 and J usage is TRBJ2-7, with TRBD2 matching over 12 bases. Germline assignment: CDR1 SGHKS and CDR2 YYEKEE (reference sequence). Trimming took 4 bases from V and 2 from J; bases not matched to a gene: 4. The CDR3 consists of 15 residues.